A selection of T cell receptor beta chains follows, all from one sample in a study of PD-1 blockade in classical Hodgkin lymphoma. Data came from immunoSEQ multiplex PCR; TCRdb stores just in-frame clones and leaves some out. The profile shows fewer than 110,000 clones, 80% to 90% of them singletons. The source was peripheral blood mononuclear cells (PBMCs), collected before the second cycle of nivolumab. Receptors originate from a human donor with classical Hodgkin lymphoma. Each CDR3 is given with its conserved first and last residue.

v_call: TRBV9; cdr3_aa: CASSRVQETQYF
v_call: TRBV19; cdr3_aa: CASSKTSGIPLWTDTQYF
v_call: TRBV27; cdr3_aa: CASSVAEEYNEQFF
v_call: TRBV11-3; cdr3_aa: CASSSDGGNTIYF
v_call: TRBV7-2; cdr3_aa: CASSFWGRDRAYGYTF
v_call: TRBV30; cdr3_aa: CAFGDISLIPLHF
v_call: TRBV9; cdr3_aa: CASSVYGDLNTEAFF
v_call: TRBV6-4; cdr3_aa: CASSTGTDTGELFF
v_call: TRBV19; cdr3_aa: CASSMGLAGYQETQYF
v_call: TRBV21-1; cdr3_aa: CASRTQGDHHEQYF
v_call: TRBV5-6; cdr3_aa: CASSLTRGPTYEQYF
v_call: TRBV7-9; cdr3_aa: CASSLSDSNQPQHF
v_call: TRBV9; cdr3_aa: CASSVDLGLFNEQFF
v_call: TRBV28; cdr3_aa: CASRGLAGRTDTQYF
v_call: TRBV30; cdr3_aa: CAWSVGWKVAYEQYF
v_call: TRBV4-1; cdr3_aa: CASSQGRGGEKLFF
v_call: TRBV28; cdr3_aa: CASSLSGYTDYEQYF
v_call: TRBV7-2; cdr3_aa: CASRQGAGNTIYF
v_call: TRBV28; cdr3_aa: CASSSPHRGTYNEQFF
v_call: TRBV29-1; cdr3_aa: CSVDRGPGPTYEQYF
v_call: TRBV14; cdr3_aa: CASSQGGTVYNSPLHF
v_call: TRBV7-2; cdr3_aa: CASSLDPGGDQPQHF
v_call: TRBV6-5; cdr3_aa: CASSPGRQVGEKLFF
v_call: TRBV19; cdr3_aa: CASSIERGVTYEQYF
v_call: TRBV4-1; cdr3_aa: CASSQDQQGSLVDEQFF
v_call: TRBV10-2; cdr3_aa: CASSLPPTGAGYGYTF
v_call: TRBV6-5; cdr3_aa: CASTRDENTEAFF
v_call: TRBV4-1; cdr3_aa: CASSQDQGNGNTIYF
v_call: TRBV2; cdr3_aa: CASSLSRNNEQFF
v_call: TRBV7-2; cdr3_aa: CASSLWQGNNSPLHF
v_call: TRBV7-8; cdr3_aa: CASSSHRAGTPDTQYF
v_call: TRBV6-5; cdr3_aa: CASSYRSPRSEAFF
v_call: TRBV6-1; cdr3_aa: CASSDVYSYEQYF
v_call: TRBV27; cdr3_aa: CASSLRGITTRQYF
v_call: TRBV5-4; cdr3_aa: CASSLGRTSGGALDTQYF
v_call: TRBV15; cdr3_aa: CATSGRKDGELFF
v_call: TRBV6-7; cdr3_aa: CASRTPPGQGLVAFF
v_call: TRBV11-3; cdr3_aa: CASSMRGARYNEQFF
v_call: TRBV4-3; cdr3_aa: CASSQDVAGDGYTF
v_call: TRBV5-1; cdr3_aa: CASSFRTGEGDTQYF
v_call: TRBV5-1; cdr3_aa: CASSLGTDTDTQYF
v_call: TRBV10-3; cdr3_aa: CAIVGTRNEQYF
v_call: TRBV5-1; cdr3_aa: CASSLEPSGANTGELFF